This T cell receptor beta chain came from a study of PD-L1 blockade in urothelial cancer. This CDR3 comprises 16 residues. Germline values: CDR1 SGHDT, CDR2 YYEEEE. With 0 bases clipped from V and 4 bases from J, the junction kept 4 bases outside the gene matches. This table comes from immunoSEQ multiplex PCR, and its TCRdb copy is limited to in-frame clones, with some not included. The sample consists of tens of thousands of clones, around 89% of them appearing once. This TCR came from a woman aged 55-70 years with urothelial cancer. The chain is built from TRBV5-6 and TRBJ2-5; 12 bases agree with TRBD2. Material: PBMCs, obtained around atezolizumab (anti-PD-L1) treatment. The CDR3 reads CASSLGRLAGVETQYF. The DNA for the CDR3 is TGTGCCAGCAGCTTGGGTCGACTAGCGGGAGTAGAGACCCAGTACTTC.